The T cell receptor (beta chain) described here comes from a study of blood T cell repertoires in COVID-19. The CDR3 loop spans 17 amino acids. The V gene's germline CDR1 is MRHNA and CDR2 SNTAGT. Unmatched junction bases numbered 9, after V lost 4 bases and J lost 0 bases. Sequencing used immunoSEQ multiplex PCR; TCRdb keeps in-frame clones, though not all of them. The sample lists some 21,000 clones; roughly 81% were seen once. The sequence was collected from a human donor with active COVID-19. The donor label of this sample is uncertain. Sequenced sample: peripheral blood. The chain couples TRBV6-4 to TRBJ1-5; 7 bases are shared with TRBD1. CDR3: CASSGSGDSYSNQPQHF. The DNA for the CDR3 is TGTGCCAGCAGTGGTAGTGGGGACAGTTATAGCAATCAGCCCCAGCATTTT.